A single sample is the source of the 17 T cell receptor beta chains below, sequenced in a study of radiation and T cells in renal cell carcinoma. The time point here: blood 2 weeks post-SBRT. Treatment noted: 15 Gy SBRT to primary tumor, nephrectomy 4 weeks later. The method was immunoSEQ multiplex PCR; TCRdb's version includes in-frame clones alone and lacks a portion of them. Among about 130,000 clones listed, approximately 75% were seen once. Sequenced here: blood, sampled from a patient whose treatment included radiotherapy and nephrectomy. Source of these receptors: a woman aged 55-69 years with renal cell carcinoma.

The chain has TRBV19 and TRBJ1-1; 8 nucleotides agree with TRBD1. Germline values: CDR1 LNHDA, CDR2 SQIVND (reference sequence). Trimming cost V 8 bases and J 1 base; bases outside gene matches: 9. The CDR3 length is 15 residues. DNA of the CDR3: TGTGCCAGTCAGTACGACAGGGGCGCGAACACTGAAGCTTTCTTT. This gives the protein CASQYDRGANTEAFF.

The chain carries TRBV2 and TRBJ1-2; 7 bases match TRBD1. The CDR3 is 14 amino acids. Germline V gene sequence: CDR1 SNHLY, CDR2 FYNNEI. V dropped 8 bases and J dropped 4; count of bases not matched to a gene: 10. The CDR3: CASARQGAGYGYTF. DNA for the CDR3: TGTGCCAGCGCAAGACAGGGTGCGGGCTATGGCTACACCTTC.

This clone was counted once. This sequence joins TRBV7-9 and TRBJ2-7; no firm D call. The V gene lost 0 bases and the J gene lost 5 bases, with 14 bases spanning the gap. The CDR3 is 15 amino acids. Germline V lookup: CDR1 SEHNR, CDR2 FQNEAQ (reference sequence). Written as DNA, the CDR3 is TGTGCCAGCAGCTTAGCCGGCCTCACGGCCCACGAGCAGTACTTC. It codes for CASSLAGLTAHEQYF.

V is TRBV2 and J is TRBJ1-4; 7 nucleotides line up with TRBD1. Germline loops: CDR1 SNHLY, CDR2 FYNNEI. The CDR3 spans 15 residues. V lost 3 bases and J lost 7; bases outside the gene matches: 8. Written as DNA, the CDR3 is TGTGCCAGCAGTGAGACCGGGACAGTGGGTGAAAAACTGTTTTTT. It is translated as CASSETGTVGEKLFF.

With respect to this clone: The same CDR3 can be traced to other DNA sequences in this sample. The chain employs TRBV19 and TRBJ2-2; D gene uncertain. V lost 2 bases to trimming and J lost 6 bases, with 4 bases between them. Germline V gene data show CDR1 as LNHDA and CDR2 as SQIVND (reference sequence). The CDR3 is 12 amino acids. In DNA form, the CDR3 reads TGTGCCAGTAGTATATTTCCCGGGGAGCTGTTTTTT. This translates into CASSIFPGELFF. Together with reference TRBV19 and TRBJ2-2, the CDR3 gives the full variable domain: DGGITQSPKYLFRKEGQNVTLSCEQNLNHDAMYWYRQDPGQGLRLIYYSQIVNDFQKGDIAEGYSVSREKKESFPLTVTSAQKNPTAFYLCASSIFPGELFFGEGSRLTVL.

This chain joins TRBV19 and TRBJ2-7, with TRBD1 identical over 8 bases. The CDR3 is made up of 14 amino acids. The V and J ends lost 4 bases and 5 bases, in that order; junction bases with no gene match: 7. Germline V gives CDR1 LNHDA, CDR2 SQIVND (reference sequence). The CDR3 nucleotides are TGTGCCAGTAGTAAGGGACAGGTGAATGACGAGCAGTACTTC. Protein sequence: CASSKGQVNDEQYF.

This chain's CDR3 is CASSQEGPKSYNSPLHF. The CDR3 coding sequence is TGTGCCAGCAGCCAGGAGGGACCGAAGAGTTATAATTCACCCCTCCACTTT. This rearrangement joins TRBV4-2 to TRBJ1-6; tentative D call: TRBD1 (5 bases). CDR3 size: 17 residues. With 3 bases removed from V and 4 bases from J, the gap between germline ends came to 16 bases. Per germline, CDR1 LGHNA and CDR2 YNFKEQ.

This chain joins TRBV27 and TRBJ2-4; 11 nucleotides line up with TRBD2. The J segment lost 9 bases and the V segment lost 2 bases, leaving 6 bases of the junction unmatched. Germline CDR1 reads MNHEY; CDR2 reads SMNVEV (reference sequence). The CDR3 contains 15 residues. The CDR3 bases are TGTGCCAGCAGTTTAATGGTAGCGGGAGGGGCCATTCAGTACTTC. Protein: CASSLMVAGGAIQYF.

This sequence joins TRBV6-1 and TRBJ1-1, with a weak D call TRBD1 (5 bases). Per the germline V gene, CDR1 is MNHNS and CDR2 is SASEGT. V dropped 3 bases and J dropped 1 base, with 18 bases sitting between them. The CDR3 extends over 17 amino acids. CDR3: CASSDLTGRTANTEAFF. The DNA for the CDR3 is TGTGCCAGCAGTGACCTAACGGGACGGACGGCGAACACTGAAGCTTTCTTT.

The DNA for the CDR3 is TGTGCCAGCACAGCGGGACAGGGGCTCTACGAGCAGTACTTC. Translation: CASTAGQGLYEQYF. The gene calls are TRBV28 and TRBJ2-7; 10 nucleotides match TRBD1. Trimming at V came to 7 bases and at J to 3 bases, leaving 6 bases not matched to a gene. Germline-derived CDR1 and CDR2 are MDHEN and SYDVKM. CDR3 length: 14 amino acids.

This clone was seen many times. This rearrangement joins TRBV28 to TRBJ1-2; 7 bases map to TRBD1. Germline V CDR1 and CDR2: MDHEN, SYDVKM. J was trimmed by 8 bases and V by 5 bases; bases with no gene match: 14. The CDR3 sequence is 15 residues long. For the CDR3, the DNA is TGTGCCAGCAGTAACCCCACGACAGGGATAGGAGGCTACACCTTC. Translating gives CASSNPTTGIGGYTF.

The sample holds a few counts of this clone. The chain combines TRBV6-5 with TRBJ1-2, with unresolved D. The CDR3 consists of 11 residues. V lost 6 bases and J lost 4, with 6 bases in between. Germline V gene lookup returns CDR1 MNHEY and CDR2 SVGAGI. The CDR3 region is CASRTVYGYTF. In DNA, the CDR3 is TGTGCCAGCAGGACGGTCTATGGCTACACCTTC.

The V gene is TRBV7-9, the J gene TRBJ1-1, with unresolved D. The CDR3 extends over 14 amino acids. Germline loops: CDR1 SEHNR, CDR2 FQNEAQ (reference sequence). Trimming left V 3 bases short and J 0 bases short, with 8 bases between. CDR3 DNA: TGTGCCAGCAGCTTGGAGGGATTGAACACTGAAGCTTTCTTT. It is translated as CASSLEGLNTEAFF.

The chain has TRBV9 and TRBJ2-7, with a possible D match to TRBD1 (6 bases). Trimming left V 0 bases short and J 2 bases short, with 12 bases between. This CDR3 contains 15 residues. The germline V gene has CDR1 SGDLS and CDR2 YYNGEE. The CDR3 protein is CASSVEGTSPYEQYF. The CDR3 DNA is TGTGCCAGCAGCGTAGAAGGGACAAGCCCCTACGAGCAGTACTTC.

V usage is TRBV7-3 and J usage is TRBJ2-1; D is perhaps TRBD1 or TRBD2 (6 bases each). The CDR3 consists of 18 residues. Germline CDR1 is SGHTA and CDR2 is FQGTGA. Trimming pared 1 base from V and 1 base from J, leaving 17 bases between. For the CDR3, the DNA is TGTGCCAGCAGCTTAAAGGTTGGGGGGCGCGGGTCCTACAATGAGCAGTTCTTC. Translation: CASSLKVGGRGSYNEQFF. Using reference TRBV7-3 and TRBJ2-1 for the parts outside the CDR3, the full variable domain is GAGVSQTPSNKVTEKGKYVELRCDPISGHTALYWYRQSLGQGPEFLIYFQGTGAADDSGLPNDRFFAVRPEGSVSTLKIQRTERGDSAVYLCASSLKVGGRGSYNEQFFGPGTRLTVL.

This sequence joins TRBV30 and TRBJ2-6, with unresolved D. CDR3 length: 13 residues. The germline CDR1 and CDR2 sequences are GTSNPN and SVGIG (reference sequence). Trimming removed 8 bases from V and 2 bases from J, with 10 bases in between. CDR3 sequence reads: CALAVAGANVLTF. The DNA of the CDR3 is TGTGCCCTGGCGGTAGCTGGGGCCAACGTCCTGACTTTC.

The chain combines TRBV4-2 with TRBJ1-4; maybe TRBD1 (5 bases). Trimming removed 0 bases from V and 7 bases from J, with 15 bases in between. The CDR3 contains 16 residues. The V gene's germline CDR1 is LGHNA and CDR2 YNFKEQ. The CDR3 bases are TGTGCCAGCAGCCAAGATGGTCGCAGGGTAACTGAAAAACTGTTTTTT. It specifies CASSQDGRRVTEKLFF.